This T cell receptor beta chain was sequenced during a study of CD8 T cells in ankylosing spondylitis. The study's findings and limits: Previous work reported some of these motif variants in the synovial fluid and blood of reactive arthritis. Reports say disease-linked clones showed up significantly more in matched ankylosing spondylitis synovial fluid. The disease-linked clones had a CD8+ phenotype and low blood frequencies. It appeared that ankylosing spondylitis blood was characterized by a TCR beta motif of several highly homologous variants.

This clonotype was seen a few times. Antigen unknown. Per the germline V gene, CDR1 is MNHEY and CDR2 is SVGAGI. This CDR3 spans 16 amino acids. V lost 7 bases and J lost 4, with 17 bases in between. MiXCR was run by TCRdb on the 5' RACE reads, yielding one entry per CDR3 protein. Altogether roughly 140,000 distinct CDR3 sequences are present, under 55% being singletons, with the ten largest covering approximately 14%. This chain connects TRBV6-5 to TRBJ1-6, with D perhaps TRBD1 (5 bases). Specimen: synovial fluid, either unsorted or a sorted T cell fraction (not recorded which). The origin of this receptor is a male donor with ankylosing spondylitis. CDR3 region: CASTLHRQPYNSPLHF. In DNA, the CDR3 is TGTGCCAGCACTTTACATAGACAGCCTTATAATTCACCCCTCCACTTT.